Following are 27 T cell receptor beta chains from one sample sequenced in a study of cytomegalovirus exposure and HLA in healthy donors. 60 Vbeta and 13 Jbeta primers were used in PCR. The assay was immunoSEQ multiplex PCR, and TCRdb's table has in-frame clones only and misses some. Found here are about 150,000 clones, approximately 57% of them singletons; the top ten hold around 1.8%. The sample comprised PBMCs. The receptors stem from a male donor in good health and CMV-seronegative.

The CDR3 reads CASSYRQFMNTEAFF. DNA of the CDR3: TGTGCCAGCAGCTATAGACAGTTTATGAACACTGAAGCTTTCTTT. The chain couples TRBV7-8 to TRBJ1-1, with TRBD1 as a possible D gene (5 bases). This CDR3 contains 15 residues. Germline V gives CDR1 SGHVS, CDR2 FQNEAQ. Trimming removed 4 bases at V and 0 bases at J, with 12 bases between.

Here the CDR3 reads CASHSSGANVLTF. The CDR3 coding sequence is TGTGCCAGCCACAGCTCTGGGGCCAACGTCCTGACTTTC. The chain links TRBV6-1 to TRBJ2-6; unclear D gene. From germline, CDR1 is MNHNS and CDR2 SASEGT. V shed 8 bases and J shed 0 bases, with 5 bases lying between them. This CDR3 has 13 amino acids.

This clone was seen a few times. The chain links TRBV12-5 to TRBJ1-2, with D perhaps matching TRBD1 (5 bases). This CDR3 region has 13 residues. Between the trimmed V and J ends, which lost 5 bases and 8 bases, there was a span of 15 bases. Per the germline V gene, CDR1 is LGHNT and CDR2 is FRNRAP. CDR3 in DNA: TGTGCTAGTGGTCGGGCGGGGCAAATGGGCTACACCTTC. It codes for CASGRAGQMGYTF.

The chain combines TRBV7-2 with TRBJ1-3, with 9 bases that match TRBD1. The CDR3 has 14 residues. J was trimmed by 3 bases and V by 5 bases; bases with no gene match: 2. CDR1 and CDR2 (germline): SGHTA, FQGNSA. The CDR3 DNA reads TGTGCCAGCAGCCGGACAGGGGATGGAAACACCATATATTTT. Translated: CASSRTGDGNTIYF.

The chain couples TRBV27 to TRBJ1-2; a weak D match, TRBD1 (6 bases). V dropped 1 base and J dropped 6 bases, with 12 bases sitting between them. Germline V lookup: CDR1 MNHEY, CDR2 SMNVEV (reference sequence). The CDR3 is made up of 14 amino acids. CDR3 bases: TGTGCCAGCAGTTTATACGGGACACTTAATGGCTACACCTTC. It translates to CASSLYGTLNGYTF.

V gene TRBV7-8 combines with J gene TRBJ1-1; D gene uncertain. The germline V gene encodes CDR1 SGHVS and CDR2 FQNEAQ. V lost 4 bases, J lost 4 bases, and 16 bases lay in between. The CDR3 loop spans 15 amino acids. DNA for the CDR3: TGTGCCAGCAGCTCGAACGACATTTTGGGCACTGAAGCTTTCTTT. It translates to CASSSNDILGTEAFF. Based on the CDR3 plus reference TRBV7-8 and TRBJ1-1, the full variable domain is GAGVSQSPRYKVAKRGQDVALRCDPISGHVSLFWYQQALGQGPEFLTYFQNEAQLDKSGLPSDRFFAERPEGSVSTLKIQRTQQEDSAVYLCASSSNDILGTEAFFGQGTRLTVV.

This clone was seen only a few times. The rearrangement joins TRBV5-4 to TRBJ2-7; tentative D call: TRBD1 (5 bases). In germline, CDR1 is SGHNT, CDR2 YYREEE (reference sequence). Trimming stripped 7 bases from V and 1 base from J, with 9 bases between. The CDR3 spans 12 residues. This CDR3 reads CASSQGSYEQYF. CDR3 DNA: TGTGCCAGCTCCCAGGGTTCCTACGAGCAGTACTTC.

CDR3 residues: CASSSTWTGVQETQYF. The CDR3 nucleotides read TGTGCCAGCAGTTCTACCTGGACAGGGGTACAAGAGACCCAGTACTTC. The chain carries TRBV2 and TRBJ2-5, with 9 bases identical to TRBD1. V was pared by 5 bases and J by 2 bases, with 9 bases of the junction left unmatched. This CDR3 spans 16 amino acids. The germline CDR1 and CDR2 sequences are SNHLY and FYNNEI.

This chain links TRBV19 with TRBJ1-5, with D perhaps matching TRBD1 (6 bases). V dropped 5 bases and J dropped 7 bases, with 21 bases sitting between them. CDR1 and CDR2 (germline): LNHDA, SQIVND (reference sequence). This CDR3 contains 16 residues. The CDR3 coding sequence is TGTGCCAGTAGTCCTCTTGGGGGGGCGTTCGGCCAGCCCCAGCATTTT. Residues: CASSPLGGAFGQPQHF.

The chain employs TRBV5-4 and TRBJ1-4, with D tentatively TRBD1 (5 bases). Deletions cut 2 bases from V and 9 bases from J, with 8 bases between. Germline CDR1 reads SGHNT; CDR2 reads YYREEE (reference sequence). The CDR3 sequence is 12 residues long. In nucleotides, the CDR3 is TGTGCCAGCAGCTTTGGGACTAAAAAACTGTTTTTT. Residues: CASSFGTKKLFF. The full variable domain, its missing parts supplied by reference TRBV5-4 and TRBJ1-4, is ETGVTQSPTHLIKTRGQQVTLRCSSQSGHNTVSWYQQALGQGPQFIFQYYREEENGRGNFPPRFSGLQFPNYSSELNVNALELDDSALYLCASSFGTKKLFFGSGTQLSVL.

The genes are TRBV2 and TRBJ1-6; 9 nucleotides agree with TRBD1. Germline lookup yields CDR1 SNHLY and CDR2 FYNNEI. This CDR3 comprises 14 residues. Trimming cost V 6 bases and J 13 bases; bases outside gene matches: 10. This CDR3 reads CASSERQGVFPLHF. The DNA for the CDR3 is TGTGCCAGCAGCGAAAGACAGGGGGTGTTCCCCCTCCACTTT.

The chain is built from TRBV2 and TRBJ2-7; D possibly corresponds to TRBD1 (6 bases). The CDR3 extends over 16 amino acids. Trimming left V 1 base short and J 7 bases short, with 20 bases between. Germline lookup yields CDR1 SNHLY and CDR2 FYNNEI. The CDR3 reads CASSEGGPGQTIEQYF. Here the CDR3 DNA reads TGTGCCAGCAGTGAAGGGGGGCCGGGACAAACGATAGAGCAGTACTTC.

The genes are TRBV6-5 and TRBJ2-3; D gene unclear. Per the germline V gene, CDR1 is MNHEY and CDR2 is SVGAGI. The CDR3 runs to 13 residues. Trimming shortened V by 1 base and J by 4 bases, and 6 bases separated the two germline ends. In nucleotides, the CDR3 is TGTGCCAGCAGTTACTTACAGTCAGATACGCAGTATTTT. Amino acids: CASSYLQSDTQYF.

This clone was picked up a small number of times. This chain joins TRBV4-1 and TRBJ2-5; TRBD1 agrees at 9 bases. This CDR3 has 17 amino acids. The germline CDR1 and CDR2 sequences are MGHRA and YSYEKL. The trim removed 3 bases at V and 0 bases at J, leaving 8 bases unmatched. CDR3 amino acids: CASSQTTGGPYQETQYF. CDR3 DNA sequence: TGCGCCAGCAGCCAGACCACAGGGGGCCCGTACCAAGAGACCCAGTACTTC.

This chain connects TRBV28 to TRBJ2-5, with TRBD1 matching 9 bases. The CDR3 runs to 13 residues. With 4 bases clipped from V and 11 bases from J, the junction kept 8 bases outside the gene matches. From germline, CDR1 is MDHEN and CDR2 SYDVKM. The CDR3 DNA sequence: TGTGCCAGCAGTTCGGGACAGGGAGGGAAGCAGTACTTC. Translating it yields CASSSGQGGKQYF. Full variable domain (remainder filled in from reference TRBV28 and TRBJ2-5): DVKVTQSSRYLVKRTGEKVFLECVQDMDHENMFWYRQDPGLGLRLIYFSYDVKMKEKGDIPEGYSVSREKKERFSLILESASTNQTSMYLCASSSGQGGKQYFGPGTRLLVL.

Only a few counts were recorded for this clone. The chain uses TRBV6-6 and TRBJ2-1, with 12 nucleotides matching TRBD2. The CDR3 has 15 amino acids. The V and J ends lost 4 bases and 3 bases, in that order; junction bases with no gene match: 1. Germline V gene data show CDR1 as MNHNY and CDR2 as SVGAGI (reference sequence). CDR3 loop: CASSSLAGGYNEQFF. In DNA form, the CDR3 reads TGTGCCAGCAGTTCACTAGCGGGGGGCTACAATGAGCAGTTCTTC.

This clone was seen many times. The V call is TRBV10-3, the J call TRBJ2-7; TRBD1 matches at 12 bases. The trim removed 2 bases at V and 4 bases at J, leaving 3 bases unmatched. Germline CDR1 is ENHRY and CDR2 is SYGVKD. The CDR3 has 15 residues. CDR3 in amino acids: CAISEKGQGAYEQYF. CDR3 coding DNA: TGTGCCATCAGTGAGAAGGGACAGGGGGCTTACGAGCAGTACTTC.

The chain couples TRBV5-1 to TRBJ1-2; 10 nucleotides line up with TRBD1. The V segment lost 2 bases and the J segment 7 bases; nucleotides outside the gene matches: 11. CDR3 length: 16 residues. Germline CDR1 reads SGHRS; CDR2 reads YFSETQ. CDR3 nucleotides: TGCGCCAGCAGCTTCGGAATTGAGCGGACAGGGGGTGGCTACACCTTC. This codes for CASSFGIERTGGGYTF.

The V and J genes are TRBV7-2 and TRBJ1-2, with TRBD1 identical over 7 bases. V shed 5 bases, J shed 1 base, and the junction held 10 bases outside the gene matches. The CDR3 sequence is 16 residues long. From germline, CDR1 is SGHTA and CDR2 FQGNSA. CDR3 coding DNA: TGTGCCAGCAGCCCGAGACAGGGCGGAAATAACTATGGCTACACCTTC. Encoded protein: CASSPRQGGNNYGYTF.

V usage is TRBV5-6 and J usage is TRBJ2-1; 8 bases line up with TRBD2. The CDR3 is 13 amino acids. Germline assignment: CDR1 SGHDT and CDR2 YYEEEE. Unmatched junction bases numbered 4, after V lost 2 bases and J lost 9 bases. The CDR3 sequence: CASSFGGASEQFF. The CDR3 DNA reads TGTGCCAGCAGCTTCGGGGGGGCAAGTGAGCAGTTCTTC.

The chain couples TRBV21-1 to TRBJ2-6; the table calls TRBD1, which could not be checked here. TRBV21-1 is labeled a pseudogene. The CDR3 runs to 19 residues. CDR3 in amino acids: CASSPRGCRGRSGANVLTF. The CDR3 DNA sequence: TGTGCCAGCAGCCCCCGCGGGTGCAGGGGGCGATCTGGGGCCAACGTCCTGACTTTC.

This chain uses TRBV5-1 with TRBJ1-2; the D gene is possibly TRBD1 (5 bases). Trimming took off 3 bases at V and 2 bases at J, with 11 bases between the two ends. This CDR3 has 14 residues. Germline V gives CDR1 SGHRS, CDR2 YFSETQ. CDR3 residues: CASSSQGGNYGYTF. The DNA of the CDR3 is TGCGCCAGCAGCTCGCAGGGTGGGAACTATGGCTACACCTTC.

There are a few counts of this clone. V gene TRBV2 combines with J gene TRBJ1-2; TRBD1 aligns across 7 bases. There are 13 residues in the CDR3. V was clipped by 6 bases and J by 7 bases; unmatched bases: 8. CDR1 is SNHLY, CDR2 FYNNEI, per germline. The CDR3 protein is CASSGDSMAGYTF. DNA for the CDR3: TGTGCCAGCAGCGGGGACAGTATGGCTGGCTACACCTTC.

This clone was seen a handful of times. CDR3 region: CASSSLRRDREDKYF. The CDR3, as DNA: TGTGCCAGCAGCTCCCTCCGCCGGGACAGGGAGGACAAGTACTTC. The rearrangement links TRBV7-9 to TRBJ2-4, with 9 bases matching TRBD1. CDR3 length: 15 amino acids. Trimming at V came to 4 bases and at J to 14 bases, leaving 15 bases not matched to a gene. The germline CDR1 and CDR2 sequences are SEHNR and FQNEAQ (reference sequence). The full variable domain, in which reference TRBV7-9 and TRBJ2-4 provide the parts outside the CDR3, is DTGVSQNPRHKITKRGQNVTFRCDPISEHNRLYWYRQTLGQGPEFLTYFQNEAQLEKSRLLSDRFSAERPKGSFSTLEIQRTEQGDSAMYLCASSSLRRDREDKYFGAGTRLSVL.

This sequence joins TRBV5-4 and TRBJ2-4; the D gene is possibly TRBD1 (6 bases). The CDR3 sequence is 13 residues long. V lost 3 bases to trimming and J lost 5 bases, with 9 bases between them. Per the germline V gene, CDR1 is SGHNT and CDR2 is YYREEE (reference sequence). As DNA, the CDR3 is TGTGCCAGCAGCTCGCGGACAGAAAACATTCAGTACTTC. This sequence encodes CASSSRTENIQYF.

A few counts support this clone. This chain connects TRBV5-1 to TRBJ1-3; 8 bases match TRBD1. The ends lost 7 bases at V and 2 bases at J; junction bases unmatched: 5. The CDR3 spans 14 residues. The germline V gene encodes CDR1 SGHRS and CDR2 YFSETQ. The CDR3 DNA is TGCGCCAGCCACGGACAGGGCACTGGAAACACCATATATTTT. This encodes CASHGQGTGNTIYF.

The chain links TRBV7-9 to TRBJ1-4; 9 bases fit TRBD1. V gave up 1 base and J gave up 8 bases; unmatched junction bases: 8. The CDR3 has 16 residues. The germline V gene encodes CDR1 SEHNR and CDR2 FQNEAQ (reference sequence). The CDR3 here is CASSLGTGGFGEKLFF. CDR3 bases: TGTGCCAGCAGCTTAGGCACAGGGGGCTTTGGCGAAAAACTGTTTTTT.